One sample yielded the 27 T cell receptor beta chains listed below, sequenced in a study of OX40 agonist ivuxolimab in advanced cancers. The assay was immunoSEQ multiplex PCR, and TCRdb's table has in-frame clones only and misses some. The sample yields tens of thousands of clones, roughly 84% seen once. Material: CD4+ or CD8+ T cells sorted from blood, obtained in a trial of the OX40 agonist ivuxolimab. Receptors originate from an adult with an advanced solid tumor such as melanoma, head and neck, liver or kidney cancer.

This chain connects TRBV30 to TRBJ2-3, with TRBD2 identical over 8 bases. The CDR3 spans 14 residues. The junction had 11 bases not matched to a gene; V was cut back by 4 bases and J by 8 bases. Per the germline V gene, CDR1 is GTSNPN and CDR2 is SVGIG (reference sequence). The CDR3 loop reads CAWTAGGSGVTQYF. The CDR3 DNA reads as TGTGCCTGGACGGCGGGGGGTAGTGGGGTTACGCAGTATTTT.

The rearrangement uses TRBV2 and TRBJ1-2; a possible D gene is TRBD1 (5 bases). Trimming left V 7 bases short and J 7 bases short, with 16 bases between. The CDR3 sequence is 13 residues long. The germline gives CDR1 SNHLY, CDR2 FYNNEI. Here the CDR3 reads CASIRTRQPGYTF. CDR3 DNA: TGTGCCAGCATTAGGACAAGGCAGCCTGGCTACACCTTC.

The V and J genes are TRBV6-5 and TRBJ2-5, with D unresolved. Germline V gene lookup returns CDR1 MNHEY and CDR2 SVGAGI. The length of the CDR3 is 15 residues. V lost 1 base and J lost 5, with 14 bases in between. CDR3 amino acids: CASSYFSGSTETQYF. As DNA, the CDR3 is TGTGCCAGCAGTTACTTTTCAGGTAGCACCGAGACCCAGTACTTC.

The rearrangement uses TRBV5-1 and TRBJ1-2, with TRBD1 matching over 9 bases. This CDR3 spans 16 amino acids. CDR1 SGHRS and CDR2 YFSETQ come from the germline V gene. J was trimmed by 5 bases and V by 4 bases; bases with no gene match: 12. Here the CDR3 DNA reads TGCGCCAGCAGCAGCCTGGCCGGGACAGGGCGGTATGGCTACACCTTC. Translated: CASSSLAGTGRYGYTF. Complete variable domain (other parts from reference TRBV5-1 and TRBJ1-2): KAGVTQTPRYLIKTRGQQVTLSCSPISGHRSVSWYQQTPGQGLQFLFEYFSETQRNKGNFPGRFSGRQFSNSRSEMNVSTLELGDSALYLCASSSLAGTGRYGYTFGSGTRLTVV.

The chain recombines TRBV7-9 with TRBJ2-1, with 9 bases that match TRBD2. From germline, CDR1 is SEHNR and CDR2 FQNEAQ (reference sequence). This CDR3 region has 15 residues. V lost 5 bases to trimming and J lost 7 bases; unmatched junction nucleotides: 9. The CDR3 spells CASSLGLAVPNEQFF. The CDR3, as DNA: TGTGCCAGCAGCCTGGGACTAGCTGTCCCAAATGAGCAGTTCTTC.

The chain has TRBV23-1 and TRBJ2-7, with TRBD1 matching over 8 bases. TRBV23-1 is sorted into the ORF group, with uncertain function. V lost 6 bases and J lost 7; bases outside the gene matches: 8. CDR3 length: 13 amino acids. The CDR3 DNA reads TGCGCCAGCAGCAGGGGGCCCCAAGGTGAGCAGTACTTC. Its translation: CASSRGPQGEQYF.

V is TRBV7-6 and J is TRBJ2-3; the match to TRBD2 covers 8 bases. Per the germline V gene, CDR1 is SGHVS and CDR2 is FNYEAQ. The V segment lost 1 base and the J segment 2 bases; nucleotides outside the gene matches: 5. CDR3 size: 16 residues. The CDR3 DNA is TGTGCCAGCAGCTTAGGTGCTAGCGGGTCCACAGATACGCAGTATTTT. Protein: CASSLGASGSTDTQYF.

V and J are TRBV7-9 and TRBJ2-5; D ambiguous. In germline, CDR1 is SEHNR, CDR2 FQNEAQ (reference sequence). This CDR3 has 17 amino acids. Trimming took 3 bases from V and 5 from J, leaving 22 bases between them. Here the CDR3 reads CASSLFPSSSLMETQYF. The CDR3 DNA follows: TGTGCCAGCAGCTTGTTCCCCTCCTCCAGCCTGATGGAGACCCAGTACTTC.

This clone appeared once. V gene TRBV15 combines with J gene TRBJ1-1; D is unclear. The V end lost 1 base, the J end lost 5 bases, and 11 bases lay between the germline ends. CDR3 length: 14 residues. The germline V gene encodes CDR1 LNHNV and CDR2 YYDKDF (reference sequence). CDR3 DNA: TGTGCCACCAGCAGAGGAAGGTGGAGGACTGAAGCTTTCTTT. It is translated as CATSRGRWRTEAFF.

The chain joins TRBV6-5 to TRBJ2-7; tentatively, D is TRBD2 (6 bases). CDR3 length: 12 amino acids. Germline-derived CDR1 and CDR2 are MNHEY and SVGAGI. V dropped 6 bases and J dropped 8 bases, with 14 bases sitting between them. The CDR3 nucleotides read TGTGCCAGCAGCCTGCGGGGTCGGCAGCAGTACTTC. Protein: CASSLRGRQQYF.

The CDR3 protein is CASSIGERPLLGYTF. CDR3 nucleotides: TGTGCCAGTAGTATTGGGGAGCGGCCACTCCTTGGCTACACCTTC. This rearrangement joins TRBV19 to TRBJ1-2; no reliable D call. Trimming left V 3 bases short and J 7 bases short, with 18 bases between. In germline, CDR1 is LNHDA, CDR2 SQIVND (reference sequence). This CDR3 has 15 amino acids.

V usage is TRBV29-1 and J usage is TRBJ2-5, with D unclear. The CDR3 runs to 13 residues. V was pared by 6 bases and J by 2 bases, with 13 bases between. CDR1 and CDR2 (germline): SQVTM, ANQGSEA. Here the CDR3 DNA reads TGCAGCGTCCGACACGGTGGGCAAGAGACCCAGTACTTC. Its protein is CSVRHGGQETQYF.

This clone was found a few times. This rearrangement joins TRBV7-9 to TRBJ1-2; D is undetermined. The germline gives CDR1 SEHNR, CDR2 FQNEAQ (reference sequence). The CDR3 totals 12 residues. Trimming took off 11 bases at V and 8 bases at J, with 18 bases between the two ends. The CDR3 here is CASAPHLGGYTF. The DNA of the CDR3 is TGTGCCTCAGCCCCTCATCTCGGAGGCTACACCTTC.

This clone was counted between two and nine times. J is TRBJ2-4 and V is TRBV6-1; TRBD2 is a possible D gene (5 bases). CDR3 length equals 18 residues. The V gene's germline CDR1 is MNHNS and CDR2 SASEGT. The V gene lost 2 bases and the J gene lost 0 bases, with 17 bases spanning the gap. The CDR3 DNA reads TGTGCCAGCAGTGAATCGCGGACCGGACTCCTAGCCAAAAACATTCAGTACTTC. Residues: CASSESRTGLLAKNIQYF.

This rearrangement joins TRBV30 to TRBJ2-7, with unresolved D. The CDR3 consists of 12 residues. V was trimmed by 0 bases and J by 2 bases, leaving 5 bases between them. Germline V CDR1 and CDR2: GTSNPN, SVGIG (reference sequence). CDR3 amino acids: CAWSVRTYEQYF. In DNA form, the CDR3 reads TGTGCCTGGAGTGTCAGGACCTACGAGCAGTACTTC.

This clone was seen just once. The rearrangement uses TRBV6-6 and TRBJ2-3, with 8 nucleotides matching TRBD2. The length of the CDR3 is 15 residues. The trim removed 1 base at V and 6 bases at J, leaving 6 bases unmatched. Germline assignment: CDR1 MNHNY and CDR2 SVGAGI (reference sequence). The CDR3 reads CASSYLAGKRDTQYF. The CDR3 DNA reads TGTGCCAGCAGTTACTTAGCGGGAAAGAGGGATACGCAGTATTTT.

The gene calls are TRBV5-6 and TRBJ1-2; D is perhaps TRBD1 (5 bases). Per the germline V gene, CDR1 is SGHDT and CDR2 is YYEEEE. The CDR3 sequence is 17 residues long. V lost 0 bases, J lost 1 base, and 16 bases lay in between. DNA of the CDR3: TGTGCCAGCAGCTTGGGCCCCAAAACAGGTTTTAACTATGGCTACACCTTC. Residues: CASSLGPKTGFNYGYTF.

The CDR3 is CASSHRDRVYGYTF. CDR3 in DNA: TGTGCCAGCAGCCACCGGGACAGGGTGTATGGCTACACCTTC. V and J are TRBV7-8 and TRBJ1-2; the match to TRBD1 covers 9 bases. The CDR3 runs 14 residues. From germline, CDR1 is SGHVS and CDR2 FQNEAQ. The V gene end was trimmed by 5 bases and the J gene end by 5 bases; junction bases not matched to a gene: 6.

V usage is TRBV5-1 and J usage is TRBJ2-5, with D possibly matching TRBD1 (6 bases). The CDR3 has 14 amino acids. CDR1 and CDR2 from the germline V gene are SGHRS and YFSETQ. V shed 1 base and J shed 5 bases, with 12 bases lying between them. The DNA for the CDR3 is TGCGCCAGCAGCTTGACATGGGGGCGGGAGACCCAGTACTTC. It yields the protein CASSLTWGRETQYF. The full variable domain, with the rest looked up from reference TRBV5-1 and TRBJ2-5, is KAGVTQTPRYLIKTRGQQVTLSCSPISGHRSVSWYQQTPGQGLQFLFEYFSETQRNKGNFPGRFSGRQFSNSRSEMNVSTLELGDSALYLCASSLTWGRETQYFGPGTRLLVL.

V gene TRBV6-6 combines with J gene TRBJ1-2; D gene uncertain. V lost 2 bases, J lost 5 bases, and 15 bases lay in between. Germline assignment: CDR1 MNHNY and CDR2 SVGAGI (reference sequence). This CDR3 contains 15 residues. CDR3 sequence: CASSYGTRSGYGYTF. DNA for the CDR3: TGTGCCAGCAGTTACGGAACGAGATCAGGATATGGCTACACCTTC.

This chain links TRBV15 with TRBJ2-1; perhaps D is TRBD1 or TRBD2 (7 bases each). The CDR3 consists of 16 residues. Germline values: CDR1 LNHNV, CDR2 YYDKDF (reference sequence). The V end was cut by 7 bases, the J end by 2 bases, with 18 bases between. CDR3 nucleotides: TGTGCCACCAACCCGGGACAGCGGGGTCCCTACAATGAGCAGTTCTTC. Protein: CATNPGQRGPYNEQFF.

The chain uses TRBV6-1 and TRBJ1-5; D is uncertain. Trimming stripped 3 bases from V and 0 bases from J, with 9 bases between. Germline CDR1 MNHNS, CDR2 SASEGT. CDR3 length: 15 residues. For the CDR3, the DNA is TGTGCCAGCAGTGAGGCGGATTATAGCAATCAGCCCCAGCATTTT. It translates to CASSEADYSNQPQHF.

The gene calls are TRBV2 and TRBJ1-2; a possible D gene is TRBD1 (5 bases). The V and J ends lost 6 bases and 7 bases respectively, with 15 bases between them. The CDR3 is 13 amino acids. CDR1 SNHLY and CDR2 FYNNEI come from the germline V gene. The CDR3 reads CASRGGRGRGYTF. For the CDR3, the DNA is TGTGCCAGCAGGGGGGGTCGAGGGCGTGGCTACACCTTC.

Only one count was recorded for this clone. This rearrangement joins TRBV4-1 to TRBJ1-1; no reliable D call. V was pared by 3 bases and J by 1 base, with 6 bases between. Germline V gives CDR1 MGHRA, CDR2 YSYEKL. This CDR3 is built from 13 residues. CDR3 sequence: CASSQWGNTEAFF. The CDR3 DNA reads TGCGCCAGCAGCCAGTGGGGGAACACTGAAGCTTTCTTT.

This clone was seen just once. The chain links TRBV18 to TRBJ1-3; no clear D. The CDR3 extends over 15 amino acids. CDR1 and CDR2 from the germline V gene are KGHSH and LQKENI. V was shortened by 0 bases and J by 4 bases, with 10 bases between the two germline ends. The CDR3 loop reads CASSPPSQSGNTIYF. As DNA, the CDR3 is TGTGCCAGCTCACCACCCTCTCAGTCCGGAAACACCATATATTTT.

The chain couples TRBV5-1 to TRBJ1-2; weak D call: TRBD1 (5 bases). This CDR3 has 14 residues. The V end was cut by 0 bases, the J end by 6 bases, with 12 bases between. Germline lookup yields CDR1 SGHRS and CDR2 YFSETQ. The chain's CDR3 is CASSLGAGFDGYTF. The CDR3 bases are TGCGCCAGCAGCTTGGGGGCAGGGTTTGATGGCTACACCTTC.

This chain connects TRBV5-1 to TRBJ2-5; D is unclear. V gave up 0 bases and J gave up 5 bases, with 11 bases separating them. Germline CDR1 is SGHRS and CDR2 is YFSETQ. There are 14 residues in the CDR3. In nucleotides, the CDR3 is TGCGCCAGCAGCTTGGCCCAGTTGGGGGAGACCCAGTACTTC. Translating gives CASSLAQLGETQYF.